The sequence of this T cell receptor beta chain was determined in a study of blood T cell repertoires in COVID-19. As for the study in general: Sources were T cells, B-cell-depleted T cells, or PBMCs; the material itself was cDNA or gDNA.

The V gene's germline CDR1 is SGDLS and CDR2 YYNGEE. The germline V and J ends were trimmed by 2 bases and 0 bases, with 6 bases remaining between them. This CDR3 is 15 amino acids long. Method: immunoSEQ multiplex PCR; TCRdb's copy keeps in-frame clones and lacks some. The table has 120,000 to 150,000 clones, 88% seen once. This rearrangement joins TRBV9 to TRBJ1-6; D may be TRBD1 (5 bases). The sequenced sample was peripheral blood. This clonotype was sampled from a human donor in a cohort sampled during active COVID-19. The CDR3 bases are TGTGCCAGCAGCGTCACAGGCTCCTATAATTCACCCCTCCACTTT. It yields the protein CASSVTGSYNSPLHF.